This T cell receptor (beta chain) was documented in a study of OX40 agonist ivuxolimab in advanced cancers. Using immunoSEQ multiplex PCR, the repertoire was profiled, and TCRdb retains in-frame clones only, with some absent. Seen here are 74,000 or so clones, roughly 85% observed once, and the top ten hold around 2%. General observations from the study: At 0.1 to 3.0 mg/kg, clonal expansion of CD4+ and CD8+ blood T cells had occurred by week 6.

As to this clone: What it binds is not known.

The CDR3 sequence is 12 residues long. With 7 bases removed from V and 2 bases from J, the gap between germline ends came to 9 bases. Germline CDR1 and CDR2: SNHLY and FYNNEI. V usage is TRBV2 and J usage is TRBJ2-7; D is ambiguous. Sequenced material: CD4+ or CD8+ T cells sorted from blood, taken in a trial of the OX40 agonist ivuxolimab. This receptor was taken from an adult with an advanced solid tumor such as melanoma, head and neck, liver or kidney cancer. The CDR3 protein is CASIWSPYEQYF. CDR3 coding DNA: TGTGCCAGCATTTGGAGCCCCTACGAGCAGTACTTC. The variable domain in full, completed from reference TRBV2 and TRBJ2-7, reads EPEVTQTPSHQVTQMGQEVILRCVPISNHLYFYWYRQILGQKVEFLVSFYNNEISEKSEIFDDQFSVERPDGSNFTLKIRSTKLEDSAMYFCASIWSPYEQYFGPGTRLTVT.